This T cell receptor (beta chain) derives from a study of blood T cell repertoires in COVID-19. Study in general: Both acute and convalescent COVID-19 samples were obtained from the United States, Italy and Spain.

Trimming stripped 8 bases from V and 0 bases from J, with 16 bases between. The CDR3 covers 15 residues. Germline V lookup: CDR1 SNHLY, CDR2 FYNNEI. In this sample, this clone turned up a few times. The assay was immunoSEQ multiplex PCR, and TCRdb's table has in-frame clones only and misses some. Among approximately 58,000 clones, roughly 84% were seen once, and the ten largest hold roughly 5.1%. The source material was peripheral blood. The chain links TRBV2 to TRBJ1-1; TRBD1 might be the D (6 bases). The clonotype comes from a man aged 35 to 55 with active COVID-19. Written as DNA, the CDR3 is TGTGCCAGCGATCTCCGACAGGCCATGAACACTGAAGCTTTCTTT. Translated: CASDLRQAMNTEAFF.